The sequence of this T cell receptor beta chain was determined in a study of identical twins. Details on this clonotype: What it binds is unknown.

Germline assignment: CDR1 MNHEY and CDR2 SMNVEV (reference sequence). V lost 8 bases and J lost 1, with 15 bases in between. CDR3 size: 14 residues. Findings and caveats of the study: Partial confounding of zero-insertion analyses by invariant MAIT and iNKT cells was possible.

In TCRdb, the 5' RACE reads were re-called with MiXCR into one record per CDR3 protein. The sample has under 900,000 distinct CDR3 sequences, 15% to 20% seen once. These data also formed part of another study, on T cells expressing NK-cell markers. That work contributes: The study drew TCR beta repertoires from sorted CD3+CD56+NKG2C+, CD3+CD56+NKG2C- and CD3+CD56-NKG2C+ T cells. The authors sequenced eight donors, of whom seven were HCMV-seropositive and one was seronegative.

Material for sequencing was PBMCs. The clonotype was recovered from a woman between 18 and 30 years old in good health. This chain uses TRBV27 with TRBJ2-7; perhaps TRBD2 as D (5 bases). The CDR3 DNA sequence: TGTGCCAGCGGGGTGAGCGGTCCATCCTACGAGCAGTACTTC. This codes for CASGVSGPSYEQYF.